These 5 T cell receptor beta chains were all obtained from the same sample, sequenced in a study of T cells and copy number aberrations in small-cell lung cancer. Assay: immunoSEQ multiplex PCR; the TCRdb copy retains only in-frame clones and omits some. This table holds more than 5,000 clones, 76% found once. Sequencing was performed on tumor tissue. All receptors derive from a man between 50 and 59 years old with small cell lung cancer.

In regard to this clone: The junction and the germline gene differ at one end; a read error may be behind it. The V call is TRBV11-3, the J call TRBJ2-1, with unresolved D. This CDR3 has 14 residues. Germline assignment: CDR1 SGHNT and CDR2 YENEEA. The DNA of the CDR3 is TGTGCCAGCAGTTTAGACTCCTCCTACAATGAGCAGTTCTTC. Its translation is CASSLDSSYNEQFF.

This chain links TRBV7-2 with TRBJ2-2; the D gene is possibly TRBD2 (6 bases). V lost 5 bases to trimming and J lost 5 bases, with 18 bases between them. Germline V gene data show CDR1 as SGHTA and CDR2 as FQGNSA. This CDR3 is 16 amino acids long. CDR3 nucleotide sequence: TGTGCCAGCAGCGCAATGGGCGTCGGGGGAACCGGGGAGCTGTTTTTT. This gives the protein CASSAMGVGGTGELFF.

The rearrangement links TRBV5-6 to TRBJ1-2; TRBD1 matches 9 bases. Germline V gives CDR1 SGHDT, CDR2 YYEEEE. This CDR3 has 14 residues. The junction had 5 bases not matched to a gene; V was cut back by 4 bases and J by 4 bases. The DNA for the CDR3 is TGTGCCAGCAGCATCCCGGGACAGGGCTATGGCTACACCTTC. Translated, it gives CASSIPGQGYGYTF.

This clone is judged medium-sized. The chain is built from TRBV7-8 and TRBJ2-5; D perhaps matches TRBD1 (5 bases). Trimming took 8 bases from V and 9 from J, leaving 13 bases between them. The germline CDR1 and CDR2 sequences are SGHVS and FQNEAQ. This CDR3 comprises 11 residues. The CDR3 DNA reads TGTGCCAGCGGCCTAGGGGTGTCCCAGTACTTC. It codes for CASGLGVSQYF.

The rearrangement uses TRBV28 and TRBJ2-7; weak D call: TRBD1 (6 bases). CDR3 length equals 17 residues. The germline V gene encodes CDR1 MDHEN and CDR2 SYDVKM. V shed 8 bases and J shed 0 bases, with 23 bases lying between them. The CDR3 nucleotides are TGTGCCAGCCGACCGAGTGGTATAGGCAGGGGCTCCTACGAGCAGTACTTC. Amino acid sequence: CASRPSGIGRGSYEQYF.